This T cell receptor (beta chain) was documented in a study of CXCR3-negative and CXCR3-positive naive CD8 T cells. Points from the study as a whole: Both naive subsets, CXCR3-negative and CXCR3-positive, displayed similar TRBV-TRBJ usage, unlike memory cells. More hydrophobic TRB CDR3s were found in CXCR3-positive naive cells than in CXCR3-negative naive cells. PBMCs showed partially decreased CXCR3 expression after cryopreservation, and most assays used fresh PBMCs.

All TRB cDNA libraries came from 5' RACE performed with UMI labels. No DNA is given; TCRdb re-called the 5' RACE reads and lists each CDR3 protein once. This sample's clone table lists around 130,000 distinct CDR3 sequences. The sorter processed each CD8+ T cell subset in triplicate at about 320,000 cells apiece. The CDR3 has 15 residues. Per the germline V gene, CDR1 is SEHNR and CDR2 is FQNEAQ (reference sequence). In the case of this clonotype: Its antigen is as yet unknown.

The clonotype was recovered from a human donor in good health. Some clones in this sample may be carry-over from other donors' samples. Source material: naive CXCR3+ CD8+ T cells from blood. The subset is: CD45RO-CCR7+CD27+CD95- naive CD8+ T cells expressing CXCR3 (TNR3+). The chain employs TRBV7-9 and TRBJ2-7; the TCRdb D gene call, TRBD2, has no DNA to confirm it. This CDR3 reads CASSPVAGPTYEQYF.